This T cell receptor beta chain was captured in a study of blood T cell repertoires in COVID-19. At the level of the study: Researchers got acute and convalescent COVID-19 samples from the United States, Italy and Spain. In each case, the material was cDNA or gDNA derived from T cells, B-cell-depleted T cells, or PBMCs.

CDR3 size: 14 residues. CDR1 MNHEY and CDR2 SVGAGI come from the germline V gene. Trimming cost V 10 bases and J 4 bases, with 17 bases left between them. Per the original methods: Researchers report that nucleated cell counts were estimated from reference gene primer amplification. TCRdb keeps only in-frame clones here, not all; method: immunoSEQ multiplex PCR. V and J calls and clone size are given by that table; D and trimming were obtained from the DNA. The table lists about 180,000 clones, nearly 90% of them singletons, with approximately 2.1% in the top ten. The sequenced material came from peripheral blood. The TCR sequence derives from a man in his late teens or twenties who had recovered from COVID-19. This chain joins TRBV6-5 and TRBJ1-5; perhaps TRBD1 as D (5 bases). The CDR3 coding sequence is TGTGCCACCCAGGGCGGGACCCCGAATCAGCCCCAGCATTTT. Translation: CATQGGTPNQPQHF.